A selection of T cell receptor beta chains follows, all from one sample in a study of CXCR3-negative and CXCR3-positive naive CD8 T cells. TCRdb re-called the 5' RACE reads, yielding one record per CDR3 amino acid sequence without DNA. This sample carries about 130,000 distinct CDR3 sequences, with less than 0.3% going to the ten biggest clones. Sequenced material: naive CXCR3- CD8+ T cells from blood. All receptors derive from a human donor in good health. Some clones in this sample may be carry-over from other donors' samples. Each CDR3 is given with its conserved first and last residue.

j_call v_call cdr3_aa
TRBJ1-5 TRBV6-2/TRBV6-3 CASNRGRTEYQPQHF
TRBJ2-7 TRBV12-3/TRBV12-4 CASNGRLEDSYEQYF
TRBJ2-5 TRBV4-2 CASSQGDGGAAETQYF
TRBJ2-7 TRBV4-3 CASSQDRVTYEQYF
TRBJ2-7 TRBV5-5 CASSLSFPRGSGEQYF
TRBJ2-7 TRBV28 CASSHGSYEQYF
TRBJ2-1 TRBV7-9 CDSSLARGSYNEQFF
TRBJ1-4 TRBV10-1 CATSGQKVKNCFF
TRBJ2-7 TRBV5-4 CASSPGLAGGLEEYF
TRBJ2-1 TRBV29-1 CSVEGTGTSYNEQFF
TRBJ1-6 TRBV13 CASSTTGTGEGSPLHF
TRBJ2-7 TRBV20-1 CSARAIGLAQKGSYEQYF
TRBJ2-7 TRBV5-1 CASSVTGSEQYF
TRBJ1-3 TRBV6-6 CASSYSQDRGLGNTIYF
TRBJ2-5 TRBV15 CATSRAPEREWGAVQETQYF
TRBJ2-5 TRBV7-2 CASSPRTSGGQETQYF
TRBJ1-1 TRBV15 CATSGSPREVYLSSEAFF
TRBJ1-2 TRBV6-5 CASSYSGGDYGYTF
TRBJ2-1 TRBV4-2 CASSQGQVAGNEQFF
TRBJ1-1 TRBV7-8 CASSLVRGNTEAFF
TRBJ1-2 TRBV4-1 CASSQESGEEGYTF
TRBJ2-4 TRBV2 CASSGGYRTYF
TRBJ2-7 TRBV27 CASSAKMRDREYEQYF
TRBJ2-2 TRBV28 CASSPDTSGGRGELFF
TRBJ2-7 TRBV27 CASSLGAGGSYEQYF
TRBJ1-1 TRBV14 CASSQDIGGLNTEAFF
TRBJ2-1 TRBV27 CASSQTPAEQFF
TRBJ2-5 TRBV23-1 CASSRAQQETQYF
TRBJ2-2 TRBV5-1 CASSLAQITGELFF